The 6 T cell receptor beta chains reported below all come from one sample, sequenced in a study of OX40 agonist ivuxolimab in advanced cancers. The repertoire was sequenced with immunoSEQ multiplex PCR; TCRdb's copy has only in-frame clones and lacks some. The sample contains tens of thousands of clones, 87% of which appear only once. Sample: CD4+ or CD8+ T cells sorted from blood, taken in a trial of the OX40 agonist ivuxolimab. The receptors here all came from an adult with an advanced solid tumor such as melanoma, head and neck, liver or kidney cancer.

The chain links TRBV30 to TRBJ2-1, with TRBD2 matching 10 bases. Germline CDR1 reads GTSNPN; CDR2 reads SVGIG (reference sequence). The CDR3 has 18 residues. Trimming removed 4 bases from V and 2 bases from J; junction bases left unmatched: 14. The CDR3 here is CAWNNPGLARRTYNEQFF. CDR3 bases: TGTGCCTGGAACAACCCGGGACTAGCGAGACGAACCTACAATGAGCAGTTCTTC.

V is TRBV6-5 and J is TRBJ2-2, with a possible D match to TRBD2 (5 bases). CDR3 length equals 14 residues. Trimming removed 7 bases from V and 4 bases from J, with 13 bases in between. Germline V CDR1 and CDR2: MNHEY, SVGAGI. Here the CDR3 DNA reads TGTGCCAGCACTTTACGCGGAGGCACCGGGGAGCTGTTTTTT. Its protein product is CASTLRGGTGELFF.

The V gene is TRBV18, the J gene TRBJ2-1; 10 bases fit TRBD1. CDR1 is KGHSH, CDR2 LQKENI, per germline. V lost 4 bases, J lost 7 bases, and 7 bases stayed unmatched. The CDR3 has 15 amino acids. The CDR3 loop is CASSLGQGPLNEQFF. In DNA, the CDR3 is TGTGCCAGCTCACTGGGACAGGGGCCGTTGAATGAGCAGTTCTTC.

Remarks on this clone: This sample includes further DNA sequences coding for the same CDR3. The chain has TRBV19 and TRBJ2-1; D not certain. This CDR3 contains 13 residues. V shed 1 base and J shed 5 bases, with 6 bases lying between them. Looked up from germline, CDR1 is LNHDA and CDR2 is SQIVND (reference sequence). The DNA of the CDR3 is TGTGCCAGTAGTATAGGCCAGAACAATGAGCAGTTCTTC. It yields the protein CASSIGQNNEQFF.

The chain links TRBV7-9 to TRBJ2-1, with D tentatively TRBD2 (6 bases). The ends were cut back, 2 bases at V and 1 base at J, with 15 bases in the middle. Germline V gene lookup returns CDR1 SEHNR and CDR2 FQNEAQ (reference sequence). The CDR3 length is 17 residues. The CDR3 region is CASSLPRGGSSYNEQFF. CDR3 sequence (DNA): TGTGCCAGCAGCTTACCTCGCGGAGGGAGTTCCTACAATGAGCAGTTCTTC.

The chain is built from TRBV25-1 and TRBJ1-6; D is unresolved. The CDR3 is made up of 15 amino acids. V was cut by 1 base and J by 7 bases, with 11 bases left in between. Germline CDR1 MGHDK, CDR2 SYGVNS. The CDR3 protein is CASSESQQLNSPLHF. The CDR3 DNA sequence: TGTGCCAGCAGTGAATCTCAGCAGTTAAATTCACCCCTCCACTTT.